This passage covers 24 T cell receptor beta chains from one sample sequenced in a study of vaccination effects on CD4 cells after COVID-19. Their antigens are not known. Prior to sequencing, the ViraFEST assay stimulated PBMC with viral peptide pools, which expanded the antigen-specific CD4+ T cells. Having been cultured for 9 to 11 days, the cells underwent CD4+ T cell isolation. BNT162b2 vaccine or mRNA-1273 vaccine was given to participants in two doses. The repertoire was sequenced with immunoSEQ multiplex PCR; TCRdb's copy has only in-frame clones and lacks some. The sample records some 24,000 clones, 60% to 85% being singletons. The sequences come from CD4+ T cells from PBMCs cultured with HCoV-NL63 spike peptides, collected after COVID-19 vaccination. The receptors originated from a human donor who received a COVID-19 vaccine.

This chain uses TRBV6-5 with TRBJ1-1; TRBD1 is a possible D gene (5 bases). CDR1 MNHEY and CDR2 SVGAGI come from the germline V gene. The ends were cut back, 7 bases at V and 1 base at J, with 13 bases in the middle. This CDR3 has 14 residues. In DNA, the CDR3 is TGTGCCAGCATTCCTGGGGGGGAGAACACTGAAGCTTTCTTT. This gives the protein CASIPGGENTEAFF.

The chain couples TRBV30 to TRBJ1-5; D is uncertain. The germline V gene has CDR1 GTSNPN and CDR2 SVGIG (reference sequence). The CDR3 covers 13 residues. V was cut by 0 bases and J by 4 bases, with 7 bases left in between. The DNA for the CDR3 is TGTGCCTGGAGTGTAGGGAGGAATCAGCCCCAGCATTTT. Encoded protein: CAWSVGRNQPQHF. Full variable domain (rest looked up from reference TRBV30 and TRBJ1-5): SQTIHQWPATLVQPVGSPLSLECTVEGTSNPNLYWYRQAAGRGLQLLFYSVGIGQISSEVPQNLSASRPQDRQFILSSKKLLLSDSGFYLCAWSVGRNQPQHFGDGTRLSIL.

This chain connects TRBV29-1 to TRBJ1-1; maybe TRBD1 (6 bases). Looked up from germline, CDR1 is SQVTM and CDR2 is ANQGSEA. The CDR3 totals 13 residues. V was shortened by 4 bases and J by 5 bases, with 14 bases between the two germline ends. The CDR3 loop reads CSVGAGVETEAFF. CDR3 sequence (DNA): TGCAGCGTTGGGGCAGGGGTAGAGACTGAAGCTTTCTTT.

For the CDR3, the DNA is TGTGCCAGCAGTGATAGGGGGGCAATTGTTGGCTACACCTTC. Translation gives CASSDRGAIVGYTF. The chain joins TRBV2 to TRBJ1-2; D possibly corresponds to TRBD1 (6 bases). The CDR3 loop spans 14 amino acids. V was trimmed by 3 bases and J by 7 bases, leaving 15 bases between them. CDR1 is SNHLY, CDR2 FYNNEI, per germline.

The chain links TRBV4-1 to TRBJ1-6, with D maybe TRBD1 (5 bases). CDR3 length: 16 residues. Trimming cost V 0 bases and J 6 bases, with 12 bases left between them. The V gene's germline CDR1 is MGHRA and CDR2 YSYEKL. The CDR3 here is CASSQDGGGFNSPLHF. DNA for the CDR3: TGCGCCAGCAGCCAAGATGGGGGAGGTTTTAATTCACCCCTCCACTTT.

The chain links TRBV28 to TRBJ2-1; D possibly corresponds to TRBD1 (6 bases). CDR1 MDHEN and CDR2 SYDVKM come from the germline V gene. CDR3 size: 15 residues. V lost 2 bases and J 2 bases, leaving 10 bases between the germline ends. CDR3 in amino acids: CASSLTGNPYNEQFF. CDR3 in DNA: TGTGCCAGCAGTTTAACAGGGAACCCCTACAATGAGCAGTTCTTC. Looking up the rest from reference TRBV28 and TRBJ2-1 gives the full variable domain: DVKVTQSSRYLVKRTGEKVFLECVQDMDHENMFWYRQDPGLGLRLIYFSYDVKMKEKGDIPEGYSVSREKKERFSLILESASTNQTSMYLCASSLTGNPYNEQFFGPGTRLTVL.

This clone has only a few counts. CDR3 protein: CASSQAEASSYNSPLHF. In nucleotides, the CDR3 is TGCGCCAGCAGCCAAGCTGAGGCTAGCTCCTATAATTCACCCCTCCACTTT. The V call is TRBV4-3, the J call TRBJ1-6; unclear D gene. CDR1 is LGHNA, CDR2 YSLEER, per germline. This CDR3 region has 17 residues. V lost 1 base, J lost 0 bases, and 10 bases lay in between.

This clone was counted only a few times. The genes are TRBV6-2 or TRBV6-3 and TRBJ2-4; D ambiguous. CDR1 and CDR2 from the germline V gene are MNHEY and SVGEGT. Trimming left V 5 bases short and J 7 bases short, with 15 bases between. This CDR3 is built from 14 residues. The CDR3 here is CASSRADSINIQYF. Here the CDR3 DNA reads TGTGCCAGCAGTAGGGCTGATTCCATCAACATTCAGTACTTC.

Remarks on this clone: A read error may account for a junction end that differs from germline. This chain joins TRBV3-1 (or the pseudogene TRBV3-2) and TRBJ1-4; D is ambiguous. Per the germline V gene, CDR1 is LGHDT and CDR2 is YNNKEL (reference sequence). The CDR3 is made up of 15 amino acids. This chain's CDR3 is CTSSQDPGVNEKLFF. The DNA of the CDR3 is TGTACCAGCAGCCAAGATCCGGGTGTTAATGAAAAACTGTTTTTT.

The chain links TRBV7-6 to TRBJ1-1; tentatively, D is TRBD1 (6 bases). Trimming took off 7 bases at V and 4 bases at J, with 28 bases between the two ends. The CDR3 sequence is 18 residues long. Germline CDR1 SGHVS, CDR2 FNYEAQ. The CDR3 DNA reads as TGTGCCAGCACCGTGTATGCCAGGGCTGGGCAGGGGTCCACTGAAGCTTTCTTT. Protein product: CASTVYARAGQGSTEAFF.

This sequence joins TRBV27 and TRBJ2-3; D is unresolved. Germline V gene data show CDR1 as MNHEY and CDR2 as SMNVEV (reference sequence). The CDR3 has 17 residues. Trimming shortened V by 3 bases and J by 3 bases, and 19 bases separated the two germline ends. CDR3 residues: CASSFYGGLDRTDTQYF. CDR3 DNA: TGTGCCAGCAGTTTTTATGGTGGTCTCGATAGGACAGATACGCAGTATTTT.

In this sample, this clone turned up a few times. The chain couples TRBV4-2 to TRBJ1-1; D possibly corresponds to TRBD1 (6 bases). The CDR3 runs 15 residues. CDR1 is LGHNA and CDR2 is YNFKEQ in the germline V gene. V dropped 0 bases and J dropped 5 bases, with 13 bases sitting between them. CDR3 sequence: CASSQETGGGTEAFF. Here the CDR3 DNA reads TGTGCCAGCAGCCAAGAGACAGGTGGAGGGACTGAAGCTTTCTTT.

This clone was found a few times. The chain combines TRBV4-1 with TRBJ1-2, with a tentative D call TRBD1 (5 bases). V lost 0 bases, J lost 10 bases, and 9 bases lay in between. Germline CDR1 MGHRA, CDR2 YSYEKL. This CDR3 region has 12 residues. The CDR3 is CASSQDLGVYTF. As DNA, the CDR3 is TGCGCCAGCAGCCAAGATCTGGGGGTCTACACCTTC.

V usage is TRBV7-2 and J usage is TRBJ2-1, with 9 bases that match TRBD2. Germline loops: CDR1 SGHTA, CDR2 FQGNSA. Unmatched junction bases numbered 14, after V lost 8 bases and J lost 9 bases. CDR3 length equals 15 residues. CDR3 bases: TGTGCCAGCTCCTCTCTAGCGGGATACGTCGGTGAGCAGTTCTTC. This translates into CASSSLAGYVGEQFF.

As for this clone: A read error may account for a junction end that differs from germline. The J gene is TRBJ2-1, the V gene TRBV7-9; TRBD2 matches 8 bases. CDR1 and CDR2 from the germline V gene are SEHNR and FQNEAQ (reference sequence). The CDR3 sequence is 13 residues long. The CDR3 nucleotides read TGTGCCAGCAGCCTAGCGGGTAACAATGAGCAGTTCTTC. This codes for CASSLAGNNEQFF.

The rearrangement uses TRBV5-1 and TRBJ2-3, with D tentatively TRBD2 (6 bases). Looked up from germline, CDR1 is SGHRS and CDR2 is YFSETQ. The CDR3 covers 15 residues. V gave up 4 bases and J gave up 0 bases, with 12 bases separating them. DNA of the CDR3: TGCGCCAGCAGCGTTAATAGCGGCAGCACAGATACGCAGTATTTT. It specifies CASSVNSGSTDTQYF.

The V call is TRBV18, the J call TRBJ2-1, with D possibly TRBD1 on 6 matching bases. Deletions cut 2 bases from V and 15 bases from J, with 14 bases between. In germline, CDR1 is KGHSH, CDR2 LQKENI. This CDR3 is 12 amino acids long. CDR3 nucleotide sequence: TGTGCCAGCTCACCAAACAGGGACCTCCCGTTCTTC. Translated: CASSPNRDLPFF.

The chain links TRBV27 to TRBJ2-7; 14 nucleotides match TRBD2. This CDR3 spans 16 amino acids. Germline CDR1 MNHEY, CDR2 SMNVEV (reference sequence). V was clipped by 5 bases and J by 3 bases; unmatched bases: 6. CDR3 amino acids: CASSKRLAGGIYEQYF. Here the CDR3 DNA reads TGTGCCAGCAGTAAACGACTAGCGGGAGGGATCTACGAGCAGTACTTC.

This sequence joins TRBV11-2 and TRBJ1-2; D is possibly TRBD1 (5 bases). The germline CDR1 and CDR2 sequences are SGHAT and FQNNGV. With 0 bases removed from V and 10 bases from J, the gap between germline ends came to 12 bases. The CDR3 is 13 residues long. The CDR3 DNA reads TGTGCCAGCAGCTTAGATCGACAGCGCTCCTACACCTTC. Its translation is CASSLDRQRSYTF.

The CDR3 spells CASSYSRGVGEAFF. In DNA, the CDR3 is TGTGCCAGCAGTTACTCGAGGGGGGTGGGTGAAGCTTTCTTT. V is TRBV6-5 and J is TRBJ1-1; perhaps TRBD1 as D (6 bases). This CDR3 contains 14 residues. Per the germline V gene, CDR1 is MNHEY and CDR2 is SVGAGI. With 0 bases removed from V and 7 bases from J, the gap between germline ends came to 12 bases.

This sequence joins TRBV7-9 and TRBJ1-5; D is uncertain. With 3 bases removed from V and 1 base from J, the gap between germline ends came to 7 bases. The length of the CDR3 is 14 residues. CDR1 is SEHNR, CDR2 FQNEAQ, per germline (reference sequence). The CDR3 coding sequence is TGTGCCAGCAGCTTTCCCGGGAGCAATCAGCCCCAGCATTTT. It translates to CASSFPGSNQPQHF.

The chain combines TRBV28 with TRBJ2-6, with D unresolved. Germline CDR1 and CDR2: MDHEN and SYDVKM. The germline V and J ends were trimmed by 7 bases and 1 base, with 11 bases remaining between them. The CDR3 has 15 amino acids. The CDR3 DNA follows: TGTGCCAGCACATCCGTGCATTCTGGGGCCAACGTCCTGACTTTC. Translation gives CASTSVHSGANVLTF.

CDR3 protein: CASSAPQAGKQFF. CDR3 nucleotide sequence: TGTGCCAGCAGTGCCCCACAGGCGGGAAAGCAGTTCTTC. V is TRBV12-3 or TRBV12-4 and J is TRBJ2-1; D might be TRBD2 (6 bases). V gave up 5 bases and J gave up 11 bases, with 16 bases separating them. The CDR3 totals 13 residues.

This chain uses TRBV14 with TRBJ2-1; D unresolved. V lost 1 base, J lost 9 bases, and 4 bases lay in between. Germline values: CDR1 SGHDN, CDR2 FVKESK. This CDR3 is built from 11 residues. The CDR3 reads CASSQGSEQFF. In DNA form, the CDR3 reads TGTGCCAGCAGCCAAGGGAGTGAGCAGTTCTTC.